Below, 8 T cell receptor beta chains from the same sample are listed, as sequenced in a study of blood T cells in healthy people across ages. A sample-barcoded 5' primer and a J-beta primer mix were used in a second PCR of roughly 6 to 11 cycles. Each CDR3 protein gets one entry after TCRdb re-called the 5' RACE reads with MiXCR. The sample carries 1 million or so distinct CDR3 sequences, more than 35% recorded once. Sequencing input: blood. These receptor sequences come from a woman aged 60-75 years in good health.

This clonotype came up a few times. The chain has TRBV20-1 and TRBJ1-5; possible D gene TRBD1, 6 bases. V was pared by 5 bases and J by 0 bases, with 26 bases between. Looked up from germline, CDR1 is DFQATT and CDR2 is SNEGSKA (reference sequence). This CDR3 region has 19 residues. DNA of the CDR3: TGCAGTGCTCTTCAAAGGACAGCTCTGGAGGGGTATAGCAATCAGCCCCAGCATTTT. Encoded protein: CSALQRTALEGYSNQPQHF.

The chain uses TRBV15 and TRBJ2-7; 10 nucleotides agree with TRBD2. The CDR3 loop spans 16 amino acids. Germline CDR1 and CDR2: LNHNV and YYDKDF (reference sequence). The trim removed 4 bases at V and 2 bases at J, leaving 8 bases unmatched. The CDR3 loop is CATSTGLAGAPYEQYF. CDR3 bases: TGTGCCACCAGCACGGGCCTAGCGGGAGCCCCCTACGAGCAGTACTTC.

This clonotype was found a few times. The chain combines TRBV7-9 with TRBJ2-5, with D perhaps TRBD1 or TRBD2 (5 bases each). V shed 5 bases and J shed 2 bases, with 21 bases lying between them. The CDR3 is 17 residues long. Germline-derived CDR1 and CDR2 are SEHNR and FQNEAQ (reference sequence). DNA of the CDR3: TGTGCCAGCAGCCAAGGGGACGGCAGAACAATACAAGAGACCCAGTACTTC. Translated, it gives CASSQGDGRTIQETQYF.

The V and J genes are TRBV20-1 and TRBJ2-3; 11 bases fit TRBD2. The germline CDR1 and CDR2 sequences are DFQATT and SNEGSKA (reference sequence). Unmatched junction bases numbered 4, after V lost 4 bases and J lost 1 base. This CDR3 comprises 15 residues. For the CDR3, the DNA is TGCAGTGCTATCGGGACTAGCGGATGCACAGATACGCAGTATTTT. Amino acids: CSAIGTSGCTDTQYF.

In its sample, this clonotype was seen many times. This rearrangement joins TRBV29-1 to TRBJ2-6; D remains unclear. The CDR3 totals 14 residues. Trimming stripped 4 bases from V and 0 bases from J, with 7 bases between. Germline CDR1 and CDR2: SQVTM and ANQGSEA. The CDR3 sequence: CSVGGGSGANVLTF. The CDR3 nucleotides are TGCAGCGTTGGCGGTGGCTCTGGGGCCAACGTCCTGACTTTC. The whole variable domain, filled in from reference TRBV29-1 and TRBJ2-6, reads SAVISQKPSRDICQRGTSLTIQCQVDSQVTMMFWYRQQPGQSLTLIATANQGSEATYESGFVIDKFPISRPNLTFSTLTVSNMSPEDSSIYLCSVGGGSGANVLTFGAGSRLTVL.

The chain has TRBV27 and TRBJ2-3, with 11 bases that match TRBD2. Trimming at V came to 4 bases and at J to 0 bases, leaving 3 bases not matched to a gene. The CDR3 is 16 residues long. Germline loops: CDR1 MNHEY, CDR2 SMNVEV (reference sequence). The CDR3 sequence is CASSSGLAVSTDTQYF. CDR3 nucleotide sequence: TGTGCCAGCAGTTCGGGACTAGCGGTTAGCACAGATACGCAGTATTTT.

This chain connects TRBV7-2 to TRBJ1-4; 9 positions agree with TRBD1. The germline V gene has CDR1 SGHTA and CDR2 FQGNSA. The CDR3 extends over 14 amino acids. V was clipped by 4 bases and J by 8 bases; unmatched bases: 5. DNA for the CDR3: TGTGCCAGCAGCTCACAGGGGGCACGAGAAAAACTGTTTTTT. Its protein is CASSSQGAREKLFF.

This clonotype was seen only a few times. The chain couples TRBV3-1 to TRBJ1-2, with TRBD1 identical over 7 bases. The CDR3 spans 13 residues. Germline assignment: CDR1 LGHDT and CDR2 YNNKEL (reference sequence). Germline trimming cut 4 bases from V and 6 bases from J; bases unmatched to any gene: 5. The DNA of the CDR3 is TGTGCCAGCAGCCTACAGGGGACTGATGGCTACACCTTC. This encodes CASSLQGTDGYTF.